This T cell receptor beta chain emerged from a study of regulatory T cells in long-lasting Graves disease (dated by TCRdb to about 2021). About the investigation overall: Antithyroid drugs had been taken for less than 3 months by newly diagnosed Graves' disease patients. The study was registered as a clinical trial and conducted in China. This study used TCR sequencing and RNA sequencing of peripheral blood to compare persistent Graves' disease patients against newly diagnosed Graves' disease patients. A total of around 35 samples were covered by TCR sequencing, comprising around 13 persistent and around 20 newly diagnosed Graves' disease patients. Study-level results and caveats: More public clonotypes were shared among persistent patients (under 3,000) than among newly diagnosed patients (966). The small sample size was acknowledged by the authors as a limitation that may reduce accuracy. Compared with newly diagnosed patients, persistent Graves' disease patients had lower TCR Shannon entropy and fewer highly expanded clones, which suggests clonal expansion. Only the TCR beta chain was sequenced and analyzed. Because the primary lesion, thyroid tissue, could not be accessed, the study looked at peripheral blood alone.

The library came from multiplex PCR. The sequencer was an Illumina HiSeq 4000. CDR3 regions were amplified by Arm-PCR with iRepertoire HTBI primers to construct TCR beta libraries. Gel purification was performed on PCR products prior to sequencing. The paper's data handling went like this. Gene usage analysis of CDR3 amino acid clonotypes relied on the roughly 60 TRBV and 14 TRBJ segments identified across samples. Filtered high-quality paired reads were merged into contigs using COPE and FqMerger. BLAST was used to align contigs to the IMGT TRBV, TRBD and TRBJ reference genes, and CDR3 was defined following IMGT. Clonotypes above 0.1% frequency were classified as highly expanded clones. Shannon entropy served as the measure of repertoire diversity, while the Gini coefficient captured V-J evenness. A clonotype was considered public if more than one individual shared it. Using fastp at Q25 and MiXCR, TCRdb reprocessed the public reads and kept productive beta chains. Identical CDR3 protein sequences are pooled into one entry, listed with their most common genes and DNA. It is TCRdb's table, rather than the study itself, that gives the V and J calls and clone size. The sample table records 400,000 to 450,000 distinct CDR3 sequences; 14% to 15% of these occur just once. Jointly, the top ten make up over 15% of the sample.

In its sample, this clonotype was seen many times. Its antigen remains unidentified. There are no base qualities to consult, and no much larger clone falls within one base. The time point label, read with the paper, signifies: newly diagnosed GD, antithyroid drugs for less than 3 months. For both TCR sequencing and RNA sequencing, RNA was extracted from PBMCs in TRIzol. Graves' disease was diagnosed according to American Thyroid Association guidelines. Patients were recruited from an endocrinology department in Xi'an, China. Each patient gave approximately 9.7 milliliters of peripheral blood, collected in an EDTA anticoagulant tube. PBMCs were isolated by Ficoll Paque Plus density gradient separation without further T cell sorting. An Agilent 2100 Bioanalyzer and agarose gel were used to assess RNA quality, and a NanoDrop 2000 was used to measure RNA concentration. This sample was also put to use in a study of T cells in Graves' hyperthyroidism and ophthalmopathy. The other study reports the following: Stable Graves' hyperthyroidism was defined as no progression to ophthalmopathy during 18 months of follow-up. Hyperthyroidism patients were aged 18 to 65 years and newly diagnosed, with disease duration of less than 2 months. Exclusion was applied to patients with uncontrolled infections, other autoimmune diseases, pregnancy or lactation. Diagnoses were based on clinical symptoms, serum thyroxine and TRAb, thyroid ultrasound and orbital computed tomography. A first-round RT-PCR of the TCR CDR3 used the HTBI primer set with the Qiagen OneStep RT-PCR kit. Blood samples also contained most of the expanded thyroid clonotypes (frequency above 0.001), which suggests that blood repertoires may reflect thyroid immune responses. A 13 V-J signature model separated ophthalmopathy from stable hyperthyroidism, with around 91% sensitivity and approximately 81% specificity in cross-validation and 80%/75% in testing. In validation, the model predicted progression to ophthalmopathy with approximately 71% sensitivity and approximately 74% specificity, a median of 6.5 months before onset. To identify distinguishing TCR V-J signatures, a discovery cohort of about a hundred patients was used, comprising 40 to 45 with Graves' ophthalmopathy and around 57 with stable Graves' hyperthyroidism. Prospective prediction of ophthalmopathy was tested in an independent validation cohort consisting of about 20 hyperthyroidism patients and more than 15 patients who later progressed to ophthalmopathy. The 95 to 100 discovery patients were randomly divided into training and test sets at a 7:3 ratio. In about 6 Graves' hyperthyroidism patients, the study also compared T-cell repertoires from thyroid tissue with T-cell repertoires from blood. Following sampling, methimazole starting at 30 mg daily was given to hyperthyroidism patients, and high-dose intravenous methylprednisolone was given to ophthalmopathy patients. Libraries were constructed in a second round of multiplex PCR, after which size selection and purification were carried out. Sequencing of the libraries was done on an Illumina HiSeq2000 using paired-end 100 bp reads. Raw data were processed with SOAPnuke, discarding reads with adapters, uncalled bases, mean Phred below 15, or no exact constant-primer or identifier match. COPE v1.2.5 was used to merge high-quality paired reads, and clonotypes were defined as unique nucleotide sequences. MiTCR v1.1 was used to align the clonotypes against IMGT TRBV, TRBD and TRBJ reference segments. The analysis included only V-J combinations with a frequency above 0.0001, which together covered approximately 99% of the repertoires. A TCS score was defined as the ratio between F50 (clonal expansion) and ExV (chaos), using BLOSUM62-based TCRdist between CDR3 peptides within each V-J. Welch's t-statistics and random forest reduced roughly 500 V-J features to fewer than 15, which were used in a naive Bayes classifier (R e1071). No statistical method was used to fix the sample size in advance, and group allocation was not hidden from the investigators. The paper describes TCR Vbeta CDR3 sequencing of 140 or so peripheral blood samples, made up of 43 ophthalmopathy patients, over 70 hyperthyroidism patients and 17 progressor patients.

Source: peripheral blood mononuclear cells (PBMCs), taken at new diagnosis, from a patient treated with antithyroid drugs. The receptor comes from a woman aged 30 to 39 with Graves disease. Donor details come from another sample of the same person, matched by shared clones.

The bases are TGTGCCAGCAGCTCGGGACAGGACCTCTGGGGCTACACCTTC. Its protein reads: CASSSGQDLWGYTF. The chain couples TRBV27 to TRBJ1-2, with 8 central nucleotides matching TRBD1. CDR1 and CDR2, looked up from the germline V gene (reference sequence), are MNHEY and SMNVEV. The CDR3 covers 14 residues, taking in both the cysteine and the phenylalanine. The retained sequence is limited to the CDR3, 42 bases, with the frame set at the first base. The V end gives up 6 bases and the J end 8 bases, leaving 11 bases in the junction not matched to a gene.